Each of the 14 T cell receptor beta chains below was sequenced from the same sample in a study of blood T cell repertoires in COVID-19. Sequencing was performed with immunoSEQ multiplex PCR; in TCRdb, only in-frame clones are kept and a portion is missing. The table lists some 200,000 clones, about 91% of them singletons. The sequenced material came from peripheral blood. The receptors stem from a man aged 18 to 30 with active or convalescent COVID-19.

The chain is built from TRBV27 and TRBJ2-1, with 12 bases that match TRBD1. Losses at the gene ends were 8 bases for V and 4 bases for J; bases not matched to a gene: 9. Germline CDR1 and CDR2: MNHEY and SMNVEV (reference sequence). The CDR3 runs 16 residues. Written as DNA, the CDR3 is TGTGCCAGCGGGGGGGACAGGGGGCGCAGATACAATGAGCAGTTCTTC. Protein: CASGGDRGRRYNEQFF.

The CDR3 nucleotides are TGTGCCATCGGCGCAGGGGAGGAAGCTTTCTTT. Translating it yields CAIGAGEEAFF. This chain connects TRBV10-3 to TRBJ1-1; the D gene is possibly TRBD1 (6 bases). V shed 8 bases and J shed 8 bases, with 12 bases lying between them. The CDR3 is 11 residues long. Germline CDR1 and CDR2: ENHRY and SYGVKD.

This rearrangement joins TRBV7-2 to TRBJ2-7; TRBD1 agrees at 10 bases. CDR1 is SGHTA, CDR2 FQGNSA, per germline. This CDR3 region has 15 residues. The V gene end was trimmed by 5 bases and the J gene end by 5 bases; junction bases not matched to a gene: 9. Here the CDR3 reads CASSPRVGTGDEQYF. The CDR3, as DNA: TGTGCCAGCAGCCCAAGAGTAGGGACAGGGGACGAGCAGTACTTC.

CDR3 nucleotides: TGTGCCAGCAGTTTACTGGGCGGGGCGGCTAACTATGGCTACACCTTC. Its translation: CASSLLGGAANYGYTF. The chain uses TRBV27 and TRBJ1-2; D might be TRBD1 (5 bases). CDR1 and CDR2 (germline): MNHEY, SMNVEV (reference sequence). V dropped 2 bases and J dropped 0 bases, with 13 bases sitting between them. The CDR3 has 16 amino acids.

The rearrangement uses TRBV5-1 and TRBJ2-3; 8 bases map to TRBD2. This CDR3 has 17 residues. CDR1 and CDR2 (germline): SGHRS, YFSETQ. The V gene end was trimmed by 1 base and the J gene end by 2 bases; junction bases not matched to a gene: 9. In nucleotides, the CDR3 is TGCGCCAGCAGCTTGTCTGGGACTAGTGGTTCCACAGATACGCAGTATTTT. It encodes CASSLSGTSGSTDTQYF.

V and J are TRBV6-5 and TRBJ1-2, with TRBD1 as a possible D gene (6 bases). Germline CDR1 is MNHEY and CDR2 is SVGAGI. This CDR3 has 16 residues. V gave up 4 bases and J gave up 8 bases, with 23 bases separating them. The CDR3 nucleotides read TGTGCCAGCAGTTTCTCCCAAAGTAGAACAGGGCGGGGCTACACCTTC. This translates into CASSFSQSRTGRGYTF.

CDR3 sequence (DNA): TGCGCCAGCAGCTTGGAGGGGACAGGGAGTTCACCCCTCCACTTT. This codes for CASSLEGTGSSPLHF. The rearrangement joins TRBV5-1 to TRBJ1-6; the match to TRBD1 covers 9 bases. This CDR3 has 15 residues. The germline gives CDR1 SGHRS, CDR2 YFSETQ. J lost 9 bases, V lost 0 bases, and 4 bases had no gene match.

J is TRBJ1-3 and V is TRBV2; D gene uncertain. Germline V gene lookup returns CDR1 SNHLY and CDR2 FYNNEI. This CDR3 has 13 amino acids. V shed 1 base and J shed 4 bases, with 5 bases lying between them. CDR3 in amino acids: CASSEGLGNTIYF. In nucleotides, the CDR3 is TGTGCCAGCAGTGAAGGGCTGGGAAACACCATATATTTT.

In DNA, the CDR3 is TGTGCCTGGAAGGGACTAGCGGGGAGCTCCTACAATGAGCAGTTCTTC. Its protein is CAWKGLAGSSYNEQFF. The V call is TRBV30, the J call TRBJ2-1, with TRBD2 matching over 13 bases. V was clipped by 4 bases and J by 0 bases; unmatched bases: 3. CDR3 length: 16 amino acids. The germline gives CDR1 GTSNPN, CDR2 SVGIG (reference sequence).

CDR3 sequence: CASSTGTGGQPQHF. As DNA, the CDR3 is TGTGCCAGCAGCACTGGGACAGGGGGTCAGCCCCAGCATTTT. The V gene is TRBV11-2, the J gene TRBJ1-5, with TRBD1 matching 11 bases. The CDR3 extends over 14 amino acids. Unmatched junction bases numbered 3, after V lost 5 bases and J lost 6 bases. From germline, CDR1 is SGHAT and CDR2 FQNNGV. Full variable domain (rest looked up from reference TRBV11-2 and TRBJ1-5): EAGVAQSPRYKIIEKRQSVAFWCNPISGHATLYWYQQILGQGPKLLIQFQNNGVVDDSQLPKDRFSAERLKGVDSTLKIQPAKLEDSAVYLCASSTGTGGQPQHFGDGTRLSIL.

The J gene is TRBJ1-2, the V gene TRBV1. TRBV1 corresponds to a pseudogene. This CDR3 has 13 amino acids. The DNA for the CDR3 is TGCACCAGCAGCCAAGACCGATCTAGAGGCTACACCTTC. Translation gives CTSSQDRSRGYTF.

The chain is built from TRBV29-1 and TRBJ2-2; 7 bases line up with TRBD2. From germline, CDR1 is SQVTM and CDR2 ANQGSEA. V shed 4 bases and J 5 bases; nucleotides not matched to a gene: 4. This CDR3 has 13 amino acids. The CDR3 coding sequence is TGCAGCGTTGGGGAAGCGGGAACCGGGGAGCTGTTTTTT. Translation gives CSVGEAGTGELFF.

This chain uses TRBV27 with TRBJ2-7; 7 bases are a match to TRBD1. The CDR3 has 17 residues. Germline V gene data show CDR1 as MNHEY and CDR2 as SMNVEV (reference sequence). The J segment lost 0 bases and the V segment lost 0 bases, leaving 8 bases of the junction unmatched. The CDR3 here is CASSLSEGDRASYEQYF. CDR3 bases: TGTGCCAGCAGTTTATCTGAGGGAGACAGGGCCTCCTACGAGCAGTACTTC.

DNA of the CDR3: TGTGCCAGCAGCCAAGGAACAAAGTCCTACGAGCAGTACTTC. Translation gives CASSQGTKSYEQYF. This chain links TRBV14 with TRBJ2-7; no clear D. This CDR3 region has 14 residues. CDR1 SGHDN and CDR2 FVKESK come from the germline V gene. The V and J ends lost 1 base and 1 base respectively, with 8 bases between them. Full variable domain (outside the CDR3, taken from reference TRBV14 and TRBJ2-7): EAGVTQFPSHSVIEKGQTVTLRCDPISGHDNLYWYRRVMGKEIKFLLHFVKESKQDESGMPNNRFLAERTGGTYSTLKVQPAELEDSGVYFCASSQGTKSYEQYFGPGTRLTVT.